This entry lists 19 T cell receptor beta chains sequenced from one sample in a study of identical twins (dated by TCRdb to the mid-2010s). Receptors were amplified or captured by 5' RACE. The sequencing machine was an Illumina HiSeq 2000. TCRdb trimmed public reads at Q25 via fastp, called clones via MiXCR and kept in-frame beta chains. CDR3 protein sequences are deduplicated, and each keeps its most common genes and DNA. The table for this sample lists 570,000 or so distinct CDR3 sequences; around 9.6% of them were counted only once. In total, the top ten clones hold roughly 3.2% of the sample. The sample also formed part of further work on yellow fever vaccine responses in identical twins.

The sample was PBMCs. These receptors were taken from a woman aged 18-30 years in good health.

This clonotype was seen many times. The chain carries TRBV18 and TRBJ2-7; D is ambiguous. Germline V gene sequence: CDR1 KGHSH, CDR2 LQKENI. Trimming shortened V by 3 bases and J by 1 base, and 7 bases separated the two germline ends. The CDR3 runs to 13 residues. Here the CDR3 reads CASSPPQSYEQYF. The CDR3 DNA sequence: TGTGCCAGCTCACCTCCTCAATCCTACGAGCAGTACTTC.

Ten or more counts support this clonotype. V and J are TRBV6-2 or TRBV6-3 and TRBJ2-7; TRBD2 aligns across 11 bases. The CDR3 has 15 residues. Germline CDR1 MNHEY, CDR2 SVGEGT. J gave up 2 bases and V 6 bases, and 6 bases lay outside the gene matches. CDR3 nucleotide sequence: TGTGCCAGCAGCTCGACTAGCGGGGCAACCTACGAGCAGTACTTC. Its translation is CASSSTSGATYEQYF.

There are a few counts of this clonotype. This chain joins TRBV7-9 and TRBJ2-7, with a weak D call TRBD1 (6 bases). The germline V gene has CDR1 SEHNR and CDR2 FQNEAQ (reference sequence). This CDR3 has 14 amino acids. Trimming removed 5 bases from V and 3 bases from J, with 14 bases in between. CDR3 in DNA: TGTGCCAGCAGCCTACCCGACAGGTACTACGAGCAGTACTTC. This gives the protein CASSLPDRYYEQYF. The complete variable domain, with remaining parts taken from reference TRBV7-9 and TRBJ2-7, reads DTGVSQNPRHKITKRGQNVTFRCDPISEHNRLYWYRQTLGQGPEFLTYFQNEAQLEKSRLLSDRFSAERPKGSFSTLEIQRTEQGDSAMYLCASSLPDRYYEQYFGPGTRLTVT.

As to this clonotype: One end of the junction varies from germline; a read error may be responsible. The chain recombines TRBV7-7 with TRBJ2-3; TRBD2 agrees at 7 bases. The CDR3 covers 15 residues. The germline CDR1 and CDR2 sequences are SSHAT and FNYEAQ (reference sequence). The CDR3 nucleotides are TGTGCTAGCAGCCCCGGGACTACTACCACAGATACGCAGTATTTT. Protein sequence: CASSPGTTTTDTQYF.

The table lists this clonotype with a count of one. The V and J genes are TRBV27 and TRBJ1-1, with a possible D match to TRBD1 (5 bases). Germline lookup yields CDR1 MNHEY and CDR2 SMNVEV (reference sequence). This CDR3 is built from 14 residues. Trimming pared 6 bases from V and 1 base from J, leaving 12 bases between. The CDR3 coding sequence is TGTGCCAGCAGGAAACTACAGGCGAACACTGAAGCTTTCTTT. This sequence encodes CASRKLQANTEAFF.

This clonotype showed up just a few times. V and J are TRBV29-1 and TRBJ2-1, with 9 bases identical to TRBD1. The CDR3 length is 13 residues. Germline assignment: CDR1 SQVTM and CDR2 ANQGSEA. J gave up 7 bases and V 3 bases, and 4 bases lay outside the gene matches. CDR3 in DNA: TGCAGCGTTGAGGGACAGGGTGGGAATGAGCAGTTCTTC. Amino acids: CSVEGQGGNEQFF.

There are many counts of this clonotype. This chain uses TRBV24-1 with TRBJ2-3; 7 nucleotides line up with TRBD1. Germline values: CDR1 KGHDR, CDR2 SFDVKD. V trimming: 9 bases; J trimming: 2 bases; junction bases outside the gene matches: 7. CDR3 length: 14 amino acids. CDR3 protein: CATGTAAFTDTQYF. In nucleotides, the CDR3 is TGTGCCACCGGGACAGCGGCCTTCACAGATACGCAGTATTTT.

Only a few counts were recorded for this clonotype. The chain joins TRBV7-9 to TRBJ2-7, with D perhaps TRBD1 (5 bases). CDR3 size: 15 residues. CDR1 is SEHNR and CDR2 is FQNEAQ in the germline V gene (reference sequence). Deletions cut 4 bases from V and 3 bases from J, with 16 bases between. CDR3 DNA sequence: TGTGCCAGCAGCTCCTCCATCAGGGTAGACTACGAGCAGTACTTC. This gives the protein CASSSSIRVDYEQYF.

A few counts support this clonotype. The rearrangement uses TRBV3-1 and TRBJ2-1; tentative D call: TRBD1 (5 bases). V lost 0 bases to trimming and J lost 6 bases, with 12 bases between them. CDR3 size: 15 residues. Looked up from germline, CDR1 is LGHDT and CDR2 is YNNKEL (reference sequence). CDR3 DNA sequence: TGTGCCAGCAGCCAAGATCTCACCAGGGTCAATGAGCAGTTCTTC. Translating gives CASSQDLTRVNEQFF.

The chain combines TRBV7-3 with TRBJ2-3; D is tentatively TRBD1 or TRBD2 (5 bases each). The CDR3 is 14 residues long. With 3 bases removed from V and 5 bases from J, the gap between germline ends came to 12 bases. CDR1 and CDR2 from the germline V gene are SGHTA and FQGTGA. This chain's CDR3 is CASSLGLAEDTQYF. Here the CDR3 DNA reads TGTGCCAGCAGCTTGGGGCTAGCCGAAGATACGCAGTATTTT.

This clonotype has ten or more counts. J is TRBJ2-5 and V is TRBV12-3 or TRBV12-4; D may be TRBD2 (6 bases). The CDR3 has 14 residues. Trimming stripped 7 bases from V and 2 bases from J, with 14 bases between. CDR3 sequence reads: CASTPSGGQETQYF. CDR3 nucleotides: TGTGCCAGCACCCCTTCCGGGGGACAAGAGACCCAGTACTTC.

This clonotype was recorded a few times. CDR3 DNA: TGTGCCAGCAGCCAGTACCCGGCTAGCGATCTCTACGAGCAGTACTTC. This codes for CASSQYPASDLYEQYF. The gene calls are TRBV4-2 and TRBJ2-7; D perhaps matches TRBD2 (6 bases). The length of the CDR3 is 16 residues. From germline, CDR1 is LGHNA and CDR2 YNFKEQ. V was trimmed by 3 bases and J by 3 bases, leaving 18 bases between them.

The V and J genes are TRBV29-1 and TRBJ1-1; D is undetermined. Germline lookup yields CDR1 SQVTM and CDR2 ANQGSEA. The ends were cut back, 1 base at V and 5 bases at J, with 11 bases in the middle. The CDR3 covers 13 residues. The CDR3 nucleotides are TGCAGCGTTGAAGGTCCGGGATATACTGAAGCTTTCTTT. Amino acid sequence: CSVEGPGYTEAFF.

This clonotype showed up many times. The chain links TRBV27 to TRBJ2-3, with 7 bases lining up with TRBD2. Germline V gene lookup returns CDR1 MNHEY and CDR2 SMNVEV (reference sequence). This CDR3 region has 14 residues. Trimming at V came to 9 bases and at J to 3 bases, leaving 9 bases not matched to a gene. This chain's CDR3 is CASTEEAGTDTQYF. The CDR3 nucleotides read TGTGCCAGTACTGAGGAAGCGGGAACAGATACGCAGTATTTT.

This clonotype was observed a handful of times. The chain carries TRBV7-2 and TRBJ2-2; 7 bases fit TRBD1. Germline trimming cut 7 bases from V and 1 base from J; bases unmatched to any gene: 9. The CDR3 loop spans 16 amino acids. In germline, CDR1 is SGHTA, CDR2 FQGNSA. The DNA of the CDR3 is TGTGCCAGCAAAGACGACAGGACAGGGAACACCGGGGAGCTGTTTTTT. It specifies CASKDDRTGNTGELFF. Drawing the rest from reference TRBV7-2 and TRBJ2-2, the complete variable domain is GAGVSQSPSNKVTEKGKDVELRCDPISGHTALYWYRQSLGQGLEFLIYFQGNSAPDKSGLPSDRFSAERTGGSVSTLTIQRTQQEDSAVYLCASKDDRTGNTGELFFGEGSRLTVL.

The rearrangement joins TRBV19 to TRBJ2-5; 9 bases fit TRBD2. The CDR3 has 16 residues. After removal of 3 bases from V and 4 bases from J, the junction contained 9 bases not matched to a gene. Germline V gene lookup returns CDR1 LNHDA and CDR2 SQIVND (reference sequence). The DNA for the CDR3 is TGTGCCAGTAGTATGTCGGGACTAGCCTTGCGAGAGACCCAGTACTTC. This gives the protein CASSMSGLALRETQYF.

This clonotype was observed many times. This rearrangement joins TRBV6-1 to TRBJ2-5; 10 positions agree with TRBD2. The CDR3 is made up of 15 amino acids. V was clipped by 5 bases and J by 4 bases; unmatched bases: 7. Germline V lookup: CDR1 MNHNS, CDR2 SASEGT. The chain's CDR3 is CASSLGSGGAETQYF. The CDR3 coding sequence is TGTGCCAGCAGTCTCGGGAGCGGGGGGGCAGAGACCCAGTACTTC.

This clonotype was seen a handful of times. The chain is built from TRBV20-1 and TRBJ1-1, with 8 positions matching TRBD1. The germline V gene encodes CDR1 DFQATT and CDR2 SNEGSKA (reference sequence). The V segment lost 3 bases and the J segment 10 bases; nucleotides outside the gene matches: 10. The CDR3 runs 13 residues. CDR3 sequence: CSARVGQGASAFF. CDR3 bases: TGCAGTGCTAGGGTGGGGCAGGGGGCTTCAGCTTTCTTT.

Concerning this clonotype itself: Germline and junction disagree at one end, which may indicate a read error. CDR3 coding DNA: TGTGCCACCAGCCCCGGCCACGGGAGCTCCTACGAGCAGTACTTC. As protein: CATSPGHGSSYEQYF. The chain links TRBV3-1 to TRBJ2-7; possibly TRBD2 for D (6 bases). The CDR3 totals 15 residues. Per germline, CDR1 LGHDT and CDR2 YNNKEL (reference sequence).